This T cell receptor (beta chain) comes out of a study of response to subunit inactivated influenza vaccine (dated by TCRdb to the late 2010s). Background on the whole study: Deep quantitative profiling of the T cell receptor repertoire was used in the study to follow responses to a trivalent subunit inactivated influenza vaccine. Paper-wide results and their limitations: The authors proposed that each seasonal influenza vaccination may bring in only a limited number of new T cells.

Library construction relied on RT-PCR. For sequencing, an Illumina HiSeq 2500 was employed. TCRdb reran the public reads through fastp at Q25 and MiXCR, keeping productive beta chains. Identical CDR3 proteins give one entry, which carries the most common genes and DNA. The sample table lists 430,000 or so distinct CDR3 sequences, about a tenth of them with a count of one. The ten most abundant clones make up over 9.5% of the sample. This clonotype came up a few times. Its antigen specificity is not known. Per-base qualities were not stored, and no clone one base away is much larger. The CDR3, from cysteine to phenylalanine, totals 15 residues. The entry retains the CDR3 DNA only, 45 bases that are in frame from base 1. Trimming leaves V shorter by 4 bases and J shorter by 5 bases, with the junction holding 10 bases beyond the gene matches. In the germline V gene (reference sequence), CDR1 corresponds to LGHDT and CDR2 to YNNKEL.

This sample's time point label indicates: approximately 45 days after influenza vaccine administration. The sequence is built from TRBV3-1 and TRBJ2-5; the junction holds 7 bases that match TRBD2. The clonotype originates from a man aged 50 to 59 who received an inactivated influenza vaccine. Donor details come from another sample of the same person, matched by shared clones. Source: PBMCs from blood, taken around seven weeks after vaccination. Here the CDR3 is given as CASSPTAGALETQYF. The sequenced DNA is TGTGCCAGCAGCCCCACGGCGGGAGCGTTGGAGACCCAGTACTTC.